The 27 T cell receptor beta chains listed next were all sequenced from one sample in a study of T cell repertoires in cytomegalovirus infection. Each CDR3 protein is one row after TCRdb ran MiXCR on the reads. The sample records some 270,000 distinct CDR3 sequences, under 25% being singletons. No cognate antigen is known for these TCRs. The source was cultured PBMCs, collected from culture after CMV antigen stimulation. The receptor source for this set is a human donor in good health (CMV status not recorded). Some clones in this sample may be carry-over from other donors' samples.

This chain connects TRBV5-4 to TRBJ2-2, with TRBD2 identical over 8 bases. The CDR3 has 17 residues. Germline V gene sequence: CDR1 SGHNT, CDR2 YYREEE (reference sequence). Trimming at V came to 0 bases and at J to 0 bases, leaving 4 bases not matched to a gene. Here the CDR3 reads CASSLARGGTNTGELFF. DNA of the CDR3: TGTGCCAGCAGCTTGGCTCGGGGGGGGACGAACACCGGGGAGCTGTTTTTT.

Ten or more counts support this clonotype. The genes are TRBV11-3 and TRBJ2-3; no definite D call. V lost 1 base, J lost 2 bases, and 13 bases lay in between. Germline V gene sequence: CDR1 SGHNT, CDR2 YENEEA. The CDR3 runs to 16 residues. CDR3 sequence: CASSLGAERNTDTQYF. CDR3 bases: TGTGCCAGCAGCTTAGGGGCCGAACGGAACACAGATACGCAGTATTTT.

The CDR3 loop reads CASSILGGETQYF. The DNA for the CDR3 is TGTGCCAGTAGTATATTGGGCGGGGAGACCCAGTACTTC. The chain uses TRBV19 and TRBJ2-5; D perhaps matches TRBD2 (5 bases). The V gene lost 2 bases and the J gene lost 5 bases, with 9 bases spanning the gap. CDR3 length: 13 residues. Per germline, CDR1 LNHDA and CDR2 SQIVND (reference sequence).

The V call is TRBV19, the J call TRBJ2-6, with D unresolved. CDR1 and CDR2 from the germline V gene are LNHDA and SQIVND (reference sequence). The CDR3 sequence is 13 residues long. The V gene lost 9 bases and the J gene lost 0 bases, with 6 bases spanning the gap. The CDR3 DNA follows: TGTGCCAGCTGGAGCTCTGGGGCCAACGTCCTGACTTTC. It yields the protein CASWSSGANVLTF.

A few counts support this clonotype. J is TRBJ2-2 and V is TRBV6-6; D is uncertain. Germline CDR1 MNHNY, CDR2 SVGAGI (reference sequence). The germline V and J ends were trimmed by 2 bases and 7 bases, with 11 bases remaining between them. The CDR3 totals 14 residues. The CDR3, as DNA: TGTGCCAGCAGTTACCCCGTCGAGGACGGGGAGCTGTTTTTT. Protein product: CASSYPVEDGELFF.

At least ten counts were recorded for this clonotype. V is TRBV5-1 and J is TRBJ1-2; the D is unclear. The germline V and J ends were trimmed by 5 bases and 4 bases, with 15 bases remaining between them. This CDR3 is 14 amino acids long. The germline V gene has CDR1 SGHRS and CDR2 YFSETQ. The CDR3 loop is CASRTGRTPYGYTF. DNA of the CDR3: TGCGCCAGCAGAACCGGACGAACTCCCTATGGCTACACCTTC. Based on the CDR3 plus reference TRBV5-1 and TRBJ1-2, the full variable domain is KAGVTQTPRYLIKTRGQQVTLSCSPISGHRSVSWYQQTPGQGLQFLFEYFSETQRNKGNFPGRFSGRQFSNSRSEMNVSTLELGDSALYLCASRTGRTPYGYTFGSGTRLTVV.

The chain employs TRBV12-3 or TRBV12-4 and TRBJ2-1; 9 bases line up with TRBD2. This CDR3 contains 16 residues. The V gene end was trimmed by 5 bases and the J gene end by 7 bases; junction bases not matched to a gene: 12. The CDR3 sequence is CASSPRGGRAGNEQFF. CDR3 in DNA: TGTGCCAGCAGTCCCCGGGGCGGGAGGGCCGGAAATGAGCAGTTCTTC.

The rearrangement joins TRBV27 to TRBJ2-7, with D maybe TRBD1 (6 bases). Germline CDR1 and CDR2: MNHEY and SMNVEV (reference sequence). The CDR3 spans 16 residues. The ends were cut back, 2 bases at V and 2 bases at J, with 16 bases in the middle. The DNA of the CDR3 is TGTGCCAGCAGTTTAGCCACAGGGCTCCCCACCTACGAGCAGTACGTC. It yields the protein CASSLATGLPTYEQYV.

This clonotype was seen only a few times. The chain combines TRBV9 with TRBJ1-2, with 8 bases fitting TRBD1. With 4 bases clipped from V and 8 bases from J, the junction kept 16 bases outside the gene matches. The CDR3 has 16 amino acids. Germline V gene lookup returns CDR1 SGDLS and CDR2 YYNGEE. CDR3: CASSINIRDRFQGYTF. The CDR3 region has the DNA TGTGCCAGCAGCATAAACATCCGGGACAGGTTTCAGGGCTACACCTTC.

The chain has TRBV28 and TRBJ2-7, with 8 bases matching TRBD2. Trimming took 6 bases from V and 8 from J; bases not matched to a gene: 12. This CDR3 comprises 14 residues. Germline assignment: CDR1 MDHEN and CDR2 SYDVKM. This chain's CDR3 is CASSPGGRINKQYF. The CDR3 DNA reads TGTGCCAGCAGCCCTGGCGGGAGGATAAACAAGCAGTACTTC. Supplemented by reference TRBV28 and TRBJ2-7, the full variable domain reads DVKVTQSSRYLVKRTGEKVFLECVQDMDHENMFWYRQDPGLGLRLIYFSYDVKMKEKGDIPEGYSVSREKKERFSLILESASTNQTSMYLCASSPGGRINKQYFGPGTRLTVT.

The chain has TRBV12-3 or TRBV12-4 and TRBJ2-1; 9 nucleotides line up with TRBD1. The CDR3 consists of 15 residues. V was clipped by 5 bases and J by 6 bases; unmatched bases: 8. CDR3 sequence: CASSRTGASLNEQFF. The CDR3 nucleotides are TGTGCCAGCAGTCGGACAGGGGCGTCCCTCAATGAGCAGTTCTTC.

V usage is TRBV5-4 and J usage is TRBJ2-7, with a possible D match to TRBD1 (6 bases). The V and J ends lost 0 bases and 4 bases respectively, with 11 bases between them. The CDR3 length is 14 residues. Per the germline V gene, CDR1 is SGHNT and CDR2 is YYREEE (reference sequence). The CDR3 DNA is TGTGCCAGCAGCTTGGGTCCAGGGGTTTACGAGCAGTACTTC. Its protein is CASSLGPGVYEQYF.

J is TRBJ2-1 and V is TRBV7-9, with D tentatively TRBD1 (6 bases). Germline V gene sequence: CDR1 SEHNR, CDR2 FQNEAQ (reference sequence). The CDR3 is made up of 15 amino acids. The V end was cut by 6 bases, the J end by 10 bases, with 22 bases between. The CDR3 protein is CASSPGDILSSEQFF. In DNA form, the CDR3 reads TGTGCCAGCAGTCCCGGGGACATCCTCTCATCAGAGCAGTTCTTC.

The CDR3 coding sequence is TGTGCCAGCAGTCCCGGGCCTCGACTAGCGGGAACCTACAATGAGCAGTTCTTC. This encodes CASSPGPRLAGTYNEQFF. V usage is TRBV27 and J usage is TRBJ2-1, with 11 bases identical to TRBD2. The CDR3 consists of 18 residues. J was trimmed by 2 bases and V by 5 bases; bases with no gene match: 11. The germline V gene has CDR1 MNHEY and CDR2 SMNVEV (reference sequence).

The chain is built from TRBV5-1 and TRBJ2-1; no clear D. Germline assignment: CDR1 SGHRS and CDR2 YFSETQ. V lost 3 bases and J 13 bases, leaving 17 bases between the germline ends. This CDR3 has 13 amino acids. The CDR3 is CASSSDDFGKQFF. As DNA, the CDR3 is TGCGCCAGCAGCTCGGACGACTTTGGGAAACAGTTCTTC.

This rearrangement joins TRBV19 to TRBJ1-1; weak D call: TRBD1 (6 bases). The CDR3 has 14 residues. CDR1 and CDR2 from the germline V gene are LNHDA and SQIVND (reference sequence). V was cut by 4 bases and J by 0 bases, with 9 bases left in between. The CDR3 DNA sequence: TGTGCCAGTAGTAACGACAGGCTGAACACTGAAGCTTTCTTT. Its translation is CASSNDRLNTEAFF.

The chain is built from TRBV7-3 and TRBJ1-2; D unresolved. CDR1 SGHTA and CDR2 FQGTGA come from the germline V gene. CDR3 length equals 13 residues. V lost 3 bases to trimming and J lost 4 bases, with 9 bases between them. As DNA, the CDR3 is TGTGCCAGCAGCTTGGACCAGGCCTATGGCTACACCTTC. Translation gives CASSLDQAYGYTF.

This clonotype was seen many times. DNA for the CDR3: TGTGCCAGCAGCCCCGGGATTTTCGCCGGGGAGCTGTTTTTT. Amino acid sequence: CASSPGIFAGELFF. The genes are TRBV12-3 or TRBV12-4 and TRBJ2-2, with D perhaps TRBD2 (5 bases). Between the trimmed V and J ends, which lost 6 bases and 6 bases, there was a span of 14 bases. CDR3 length: 14 residues.

Only a few counts were recorded for this clonotype. The rearrangement joins TRBV7-6 to TRBJ1-1; D unclear. The CDR3 consists of 13 residues. CDR1 is SGHVS and CDR2 is FNYEAQ in the germline V gene. The ends were cut back, 5 bases at V and 1 base at J, with 8 bases in the middle. The CDR3 bases are TGTGCCAGCAGCGCTACATGGAACACTGAAGCTTTCTTT. This encodes CASSATWNTEAFF.

This rearrangement joins TRBV5-1 to TRBJ1-1, with TRBD1 matching over 9 bases. J lost 5 bases, V lost 4 bases, and 6 bases had no gene match. This CDR3 comprises 14 residues. Germline CDR1 reads SGHRS; CDR2 reads YFSETQ. The CDR3 spells CASSIGQGWTEAFF. The CDR3 bases are TGCGCCAGCAGCATAGGACAGGGGTGGACTGAAGCTTTCTTT.

CDR3 amino acids: CSVEDVTANYGYTF. The CDR3 DNA sequence: TGCAGCGTTGAAGACGTGACAGCTAACTATGGCTACACCTTC. V and J are TRBV29-1 and TRBJ1-2, with a weak D call TRBD1 (5 bases). The CDR3 totals 14 residues. V was cut by 0 bases and J by 0 bases, with 8 bases left in between. Germline CDR1 and CDR2: SQVTM and ANQGSEA.

This clonotype was observed at least ten times. This chain connects TRBV7-2 to TRBJ2-4; 8 bases map to TRBD2. Per the germline V gene, CDR1 is SGHTA and CDR2 is FQGNSA. Germline trimming cut 5 bases from V and 1 base from J; bases unmatched to any gene: 7. The CDR3 covers 16 residues. As DNA, the CDR3 is TGTGCCAGCAGCCAGGCCCCGGGGGGGGCCAAAAACATTCAGTACTTC. This codes for CASSQAPGGAKNIQYF.

DNA of the CDR3: TGTGCCAGCAGCCAGACTAGCGGGGTTGAGACCCAGTACTTC. Translated: CASSQTSGVETQYF. The chain has TRBV4-2 and TRBJ2-5, with 11 bases lining up with TRBD2. The CDR3 sequence is 14 residues long. The ends lost 3 bases at V and 5 bases at J; junction bases unmatched: 2. The germline V gene encodes CDR1 LGHNA and CDR2 YNFKEQ.

The V call is TRBV5-1, the J call TRBJ1-1; D remains unclear. The CDR3 length is 14 residues. Germline V gene data show CDR1 as SGHRS and CDR2 as YFSETQ. The germline V and J ends were trimmed by 1 base and 1 base, with 8 bases remaining between them. As DNA, the CDR3 is TGCGCCAGCAGCTTGTTCAATTCGAACACTGAAGCTTTCTTT. This translates into CASSLFNSNTEAFF.

This clonotype turned up a few times. The genes are TRBV7-2 and TRBJ2-7; 9 nucleotides match TRBD1. Trimming removed 4 bases from V and 4 bases from J; junction bases left unmatched: 8. The CDR3 totals 15 residues. Per the germline V gene, CDR1 is SGHTA and CDR2 is FQGNSA. The CDR3, as DNA: TGTGCCAGCAGCTCACAACCGGGACAGGGTTACGAGCAGTACTTC. Encoded protein: CASSSQPGQGYEQYF.

The chain uses TRBV7-2 and TRBJ2-3; 8 bases align to TRBD1. The germline V gene has CDR1 SGHTA and CDR2 FQGNSA. V lost 6 bases, J lost 0 bases, and 5 bases stayed unmatched. This CDR3 spans 15 amino acids. The CDR3 reads CASRRTGMSTDTQYF. CDR3 sequence (DNA): TGTGCCAGCAGACGGACAGGGATGAGCACAGATACGCAGTATTTT.

This clonotype was seen ten or more times. The genes are TRBV7-2 and TRBJ1-3; no reliable D call. CDR1 is SGHTA, CDR2 FQGNSA, per germline. Trimming removed 2 bases at V and 6 bases at J, with 5 bases between. The CDR3 covers 12 residues. This CDR3 is CASSLHSNTIYF. In DNA, the CDR3 is TGTGCCAGCAGCTTACATTCAAACACCATATATTTT. The entire variable domain, with the rest obtained from reference TRBV7-2 and TRBJ1-3, is as follows: GAGVSQSPSNKVTEKGKDVELRCDPISGHTALYWYRQSLGQGLEFLIYFQGNSAPDKSGLPSDRFSAERTGGSVSTLTIQRTQQEDSAVYLCASSLHSNTIYFGEGSWLTVV.